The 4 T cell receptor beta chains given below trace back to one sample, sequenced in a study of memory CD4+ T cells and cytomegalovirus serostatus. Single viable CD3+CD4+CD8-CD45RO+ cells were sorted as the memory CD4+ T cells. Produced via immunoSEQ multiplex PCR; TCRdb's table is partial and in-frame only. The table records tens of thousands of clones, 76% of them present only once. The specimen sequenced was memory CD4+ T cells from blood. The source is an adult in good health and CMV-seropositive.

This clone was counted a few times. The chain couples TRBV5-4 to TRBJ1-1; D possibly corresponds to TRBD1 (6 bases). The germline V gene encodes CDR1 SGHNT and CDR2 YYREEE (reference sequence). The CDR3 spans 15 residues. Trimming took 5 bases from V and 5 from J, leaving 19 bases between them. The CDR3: CASRRDIATETEAFF. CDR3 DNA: TGTGCCAGCAGAAGGGACATAGCTACGGAGACTGAAGCTTTCTTT.

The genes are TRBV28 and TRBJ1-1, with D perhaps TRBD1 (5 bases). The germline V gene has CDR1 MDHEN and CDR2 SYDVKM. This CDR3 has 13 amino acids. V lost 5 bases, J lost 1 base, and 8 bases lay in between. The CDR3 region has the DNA TGTGCCAGCAGTCGGGACGGGAACACTGAAGCTTTCTTT. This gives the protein CASSRDGNTEAFF.

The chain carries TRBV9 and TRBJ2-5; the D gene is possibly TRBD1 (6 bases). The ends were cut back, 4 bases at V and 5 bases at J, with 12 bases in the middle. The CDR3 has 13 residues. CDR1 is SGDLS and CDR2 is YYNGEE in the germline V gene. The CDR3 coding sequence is TGTGCCAGCAGCCAGGGGATAAGGGAGACCCAGTACTTC. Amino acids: CASSQGIRETQYF.

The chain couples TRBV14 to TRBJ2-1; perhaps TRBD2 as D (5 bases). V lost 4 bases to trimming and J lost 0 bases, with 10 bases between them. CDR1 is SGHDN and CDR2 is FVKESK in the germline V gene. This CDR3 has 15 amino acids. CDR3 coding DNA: TGTGCCAGCAGCCTTGGGCGGGTCTCCTACAATGAGCAGTTCTTC. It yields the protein CASSLGRVSYNEQFF. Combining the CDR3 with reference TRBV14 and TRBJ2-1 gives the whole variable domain EAGVTQFPSHSVIEKGQTVTLRCDPISGHDNLYWYRRVMGKEIKFLLHFVKESKQDESGMPNNRFLAERTGGTYSTLKVQPAELEDSGVYFCASSLGRVSYNEQFFGPGTRLTVL.